The 19 T cell receptor beta chains in this list originate from one sample, sequenced in a study of T cell changes during pregnancy in multiple sclerosis. Here immunoSEQ multiplex PCR was the method, and the copy in TCRdb shows in-frame clones only, minus some. There are around 68,000 clones in the sample; approximately 90% occur only once, and 1.4% to 1.5% lies in the top ten. The source material was peripheral blood, sampled in the third trimester of pregnancy. The receptor source for this set is a female donor with multiple sclerosis, enrolled in a pregnancy study.

This clone appeared once. The rearrangement links TRBV5-1 to TRBJ2-5, with 9 bases fitting TRBD1. Germline V CDR1 and CDR2: SGHRS, YFSETQ. The CDR3 is 15 residues long. Losses at the gene ends were 3 bases for V and 0 bases for J; bases not matched to a gene: 3. The CDR3 nucleotides read TGCGCCAGCAGCTGGGGACAGGGCCACCAAGAGACCCAGTACTTC. Protein: CASSWGQGHQETQYF.

The chain has TRBV5-1 and TRBJ1-4, with 8 nucleotides matching TRBD1. Germline CDR1 and CDR2: SGHRS and YFSETQ. Germline trimming cut 4 bases from V and 12 bases from J; bases unmatched to any gene: 14. This CDR3 is 15 amino acids long. The CDR3, as DNA: TGCGCCAGCAGCACCGGACAGGGCCCAAGTGAGGAACTGTTTTTT. It translates to CASSTGQGPSEELFF.

J is TRBJ1-6 and V is TRBV6-4, with TRBD1 matching 9 bases. The trim removed 5 bases at V and 7 bases at J, leaving 9 bases unmatched. From germline, CDR1 is MRHNA and CDR2 SNTAGT. This CDR3 is 16 amino acids long. This CDR3 reads CASSHHPGTGNSPLHF. Written as DNA, the CDR3 is TGTGCCAGCAGTCACCACCCCGGGACAGGGAATTCACCCCTCCACTTT.

This rearrangement joins TRBV14 to TRBJ2-3; 7 positions match TRBD2. V trimming: 1 base; J trimming: 8 bases; junction bases outside the gene matches: 6. From germline, CDR1 is SGHDN and CDR2 FVKESK. The CDR3 length is 14 residues. For the CDR3, the DNA is TGTGCCAGCAGCCAAGTAGCGTTAGCGGGTACGCAGTATTTT. Translation gives CASSQVALAGTQYF.

The table lists this clone with a count of one. This sequence joins TRBV5-4 and TRBJ2-1; TRBD2 aligns across 8 bases. The CDR3 is 17 amino acids. Germline values: CDR1 SGHNT, CDR2 YYREEE (reference sequence). The V segment lost 0 bases and the J segment 0 bases; nucleotides outside the gene matches: 5. CDR3 in amino acids: CASSLGGGTSSYNEQFF. In DNA form, the CDR3 reads TGTGCCAGCAGCTTGGGTGGTGGGACTAGCTCCTACAATGAGCAGTTCTTC.

The chain combines TRBV9 with TRBJ1-1; D is uncertain. The CDR3 has 13 amino acids. Trimming removed 3 bases at V and 3 bases at J, with 9 bases between. In germline, CDR1 is SGDLS, CDR2 YYNGEE. The chain's CDR3 is CASSALTHTEAFF. DNA for the CDR3: TGTGCCAGCAGCGCTCTAACGCACACTGAAGCTTTCTTT.

V gene TRBV7-7 combines with J gene TRBJ1-5, with a possible D match to TRBD1 (5 bases). The germline CDR1 and CDR2 sequences are SSHAT and FNYEAQ (reference sequence). The CDR3 is 15 amino acids. V lost 1 base to trimming and J lost 1 base, with 8 bases between them. The CDR3 sequence is CASSLDSGSNQPQHF. The CDR3 DNA reads as TGTGCCAGCAGCTTAGATTCAGGGAGCAATCAGCCCCAGCATTTT.

The V call is TRBV29-1, the J call TRBJ2-3, with TRBD1 as a possible D gene (5 bases). The CDR3 consists of 12 residues. Germline CDR1 SQVTM, CDR2 ANQGSEA. With 3 bases removed from V and 4 bases from J, the gap between germline ends came to 8 bases. The chain's CDR3 is CSVDTGPDTQYF. CDR3 DNA: TGCAGCGTTGATACAGGCCCAGATACGCAGTATTTT.

The chain uses TRBV27 and TRBJ1-1; D is unresolved. This CDR3 comprises 13 residues. CDR1 and CDR2 (germline): MNHEY, SMNVEV (reference sequence). V was trimmed by 1 base and J by 1 base, leaving 4 bases between them. CDR3 loop: CASSLFQNTEAFF. The CDR3 DNA is TGTGCCAGCAGTTTATTCCAGAACACTGAAGCTTTCTTT.

The sample holds one count of this clone. This rearrangement joins TRBV9 to TRBJ1-4; possibly TRBD1 for D (5 bases). V was cut by 2 bases and J by 3 bases, with 17 bases left in between. There are 17 residues in the CDR3. CDR1 and CDR2 from the germline V gene are SGDLS and YYNGEE. CDR3 in DNA: TGTGCCAGCAGCGTTGGGCAGGGTGTCCGAGCTAATGAAAAACTGTTTTTT. It specifies CASSVGQGVRANEKLFF.

The V gene is TRBV19, the J gene TRBJ2-7; 10 bases align to TRBD2. The V gene end was trimmed by 6 bases and the J gene end by 6 bases; junction bases not matched to a gene: 8. This CDR3 is built from 14 residues. Germline lookup yields CDR1 LNHDA and CDR2 SQIVND (reference sequence). CDR3 nucleotide sequence: TGTGCCAGTAGAGGGACTAGCGTCCTCTCCGAGCAGTACTTC. This encodes CASRGTSVLSEQYF.

V and J are TRBV7-8 and TRBJ1-4; perhaps TRBD1 as D (5 bases). Trimming cost V 2 bases and J 8 bases, with 12 bases left between them. Germline V gene lookup returns CDR1 SGHVS and CDR2 FQNEAQ. There are 14 residues in the CDR3. The CDR3 DNA reads as TGTGCCAGCAGCTTAAGGCAGGGTGGAGAAAAACTGTTTTTT. Protein sequence: CASSLRQGGEKLFF.

The chain has TRBV19 and TRBJ1-1, with a possible D match to TRBD1 (6 bases). The CDR3 totals 14 residues. V shed 6 bases and J shed 5 bases, with 16 bases lying between them. Germline assignment: CDR1 LNHDA and CDR2 SQIVND (reference sequence). CDR3 DNA sequence: TGTGCCAGTAGCAACAGGGTTGAAGAGACTGAAGCTTTCTTT. This translates into CASSNRVEETEAFF.

The DNA of the CDR3 is TGTGCCAGCAGTTACAACAGAGAAGAGTACGAGCAGTACTTC. It encodes CASSYNREEYEQYF. V gene TRBV6-5 combines with J gene TRBJ2-7; unclear D gene. The germline CDR1 and CDR2 sequences are MNHEY and SVGAGI. The CDR3 loop spans 14 amino acids. The V and J ends lost 2 bases and 4 bases respectively, with 12 bases between them.

Worth noting for this clone: One junction end does not reproduce the germline sequence, and a read error may be involved. This chain joins TRBV13 and TRBJ1-1; 10 bases line up with TRBD1. The CDR3 extends over 16 amino acids. CDR1 is PRHDT, CDR2 FYEKMQ, per germline (reference sequence). DNA for the CDR3: TGTGCCAGCAGCTTAGGCTTGGGACAGGGGAACGCTGAAGCTTTCTTT. Its protein is CASSLGLGQGNAEAFF.

The gene calls are TRBV6-5 and TRBJ2-1; perhaps TRBD1 as D (6 bases). The germline V and J ends were trimmed by 5 bases and 8 bases, with 7 bases remaining between them. Germline CDR1 and CDR2: MNHEY and SVGAGI. This CDR3 has 11 residues. CDR3 sequence reads: CASSQGYEQFF. DNA of the CDR3: TGTGCCAGCAGTCAGGGGTATGAGCAGTTCTTC.

This clone was seen just once. The J gene is TRBJ2-1, the V gene TRBV6-5, with 14 nucleotides matching TRBD2. The length of the CDR3 is 15 residues. J was trimmed by 10 bases and V by 0 bases; bases with no gene match: 2. Germline loops: CDR1 MNHEY, CDR2 SVGAGI. This CDR3 reads CASSYSRLAGGEQFF. As DNA, the CDR3 is TGTGCCAGCAGTTACTCGAGACTAGCGGGAGGGGAGCAGTTCTTC.

This chain links TRBV5-8 with TRBJ2-1; D perhaps matches TRBD1 (5 bases). The germline V and J ends were trimmed by 4 bases and 10 bases, with 9 bases remaining between them. Germline values: CDR1 SGHTS, CDR2 YDEGEE. There are 11 residues in the CDR3. The CDR3, as DNA: TGTGCCAGCAGCCTAGGGGTGGAGCAGTTCTTC. This sequence encodes CASSLGVEQFF.

V gene TRBV5-1 combines with J gene TRBJ2-1; 9 nucleotides align to TRBD2. The germline gives CDR1 SGHRS, CDR2 YFSETQ. CDR3 length: 17 residues. Trimming cost V 0 bases and J 5 bases; bases outside gene matches: 9. The CDR3 spells CASSLAPGASGNNEQFF. DNA of the CDR3: TGCGCCAGCAGCTTGGCGCCCGGTGCTAGCGGGAACAATGAGCAGTTCTTC.